These 3 T cell receptor beta chains share one sample of origin, sequenced in a study of CDR3 diversity in severe acne. TCRdb processed the PCR reads anew with MiXCR; each CDR3 protein has one entry. The profile covers over 85,000 distinct CDR3 sequences, with under 60% appearing a single time and around 12% taken by the ten largest. Material for sequencing was blood. The receptors originated from a male donor with acne.

This clonotype was counted at least ten times. V gene TRBV5-1 combines with J gene TRBJ2-2; 7 positions agree with TRBD1. CDR1 is SGHRS and CDR2 is YFSETQ in the germline V gene. V trimming: 5 bases; J trimming: 0 bases; junction bases outside the gene matches: 1. CDR3 length: 14 amino acids. DNA of the CDR3: TGCGCCAGCAGTGGGACAGCGAACACCGGGGAGCTGTTTTTT. Protein: CASSGTANTGELFF.

The V and J genes are TRBV11-2 and TRBJ2-7; 8 bases map to TRBD1. V lost 5 bases, J lost 5 bases, and 8 bases stayed unmatched. Germline CDR1 SGHAT, CDR2 FQNNGV. The CDR3 is 14 amino acids. CDR3 protein: CASSPSGGDHEQYF. DNA of the CDR3: TGTGCCAGCAGCCCCTCAGGGGGCGACCACGAGCAGTACTTC. Combining the CDR3 with reference TRBV11-2 and TRBJ2-7 gives the whole variable domain EAGVAQSPRYKIIEKRQSVAFWCNPISGHATLYWYQQILGQGPKLLIQFQNNGVVDDSQLPKDRFSAERLKGVDSTLKIQPAKLEDSAVYLCASSPSGGDHEQYFGPGTRLTVT.

This chain uses TRBV4-3 with TRBJ2-6; D is unresolved. The CDR3 sequence is 17 residues long. CDR1 and CDR2 (germline): LGHNA, YSLEER. V was shortened by 0 bases and J by 0 bases, with 9 bases between the two germline ends. CDR3 nucleotide sequence: TGCGCCAGCAGCCAAGATCGTCGAGGCTCTGGGGCCAACGTCCTGACTTTC. Translating it yields CASSQDRRGSGANVLTF.